This TCR beta chain appears in the sequencing data of a study of T cell repertoires in cytomegalovirus infection. Study overall: Both a matching HLA type and CMV infection were indicated by public TCR beta signatures. Regarding the study as a whole: CMV-specific TCR beta clonotypes restricted by HLA-C dominated the ex vivo response.

This clonotype appeared many times. Its antigen is unknown. The junction had 4 bases not matched to a gene; V was cut back by 5 bases and J by 2 bases. Germline V CDR1 and CDR2: MNHEY, SVGEGT. This CDR3 contains 15 residues. Via MiXCR, TCRdb re-called the reads, giving one row per CDR3 protein. The top ten hold under 7.5% of the sample, which has roughly 240,000 distinct CDR3 sequences, about 7% seen once. The V gene is TRBV6-2 or TRBV6-3, the J gene TRBJ2-7, with TRBD2 matching 12 bases. The sequenced material came from PBMCs. The TCR sequence derives from a human donor in good health (CMV status not recorded). Some clones in this sample may be carry-over from other donors' samples. CDR3 sequence (DNA): TGTGCCAGCAGTCCAACTAGCGGGGGGCCCTACGAGCAGTACTTC. It encodes CASSPTSGGPYEQYF.